This paragraph reports one TCR beta chain. This clonotype was picked up many times. Its target antigen remains unknown. Base qualities are not provided; no much larger clone lies one nucleotide away. This sample was taken from a study of T cells in Graves' hyperthyroidism and ophthalmopathy (dated by TCRdb to about 2019). With regard to the full study: Peripheral blood was collected at initial diagnosis, before any treatment. To identify TCR V-J signatures that set the groups apart, the researchers used a discovery cohort of approximately 98 patients, made up of 40 to 45 with Graves' ophthalmopathy and about 60 with stable Graves' hyperthyroidism. For training and testing, the 80 to 100 patients in the discovery cohort were randomly divided in a 7:3 ratio. In about 6 Graves' hyperthyroidism patients, the study also compared T-cell repertoires from thyroid tissue with T-cell repertoires from blood. Once sampling was done, hyperthyroidism patients were given methimazole at a starting dose of 30 mg daily, whereas ophthalmopathy patients were given high-dose intravenous methylprednisolone. Prospective prediction of ophthalmopathy was tested in an independent validation cohort of 18 to 20 hyperthyroidism patients and 17 patients who later progressed to ophthalmopathy. According to the paper, TCR Vbeta CDR3 sequencing was carried out on about 140 peripheral blood samples, which came from approximately 43 ophthalmopathy, 75 or so hyperthyroidism and approximately 17 progressor patients.

Here is what the overall study found, with its caveats: Blood samples also contained most of the expanded thyroid clonotypes (frequency above 0.001), which suggests that blood repertoires may reflect thyroid immune responses. In validation, progression to ophthalmopathy was predicted by the model with nearly 71% sensitivity and around 75% specificity, a median of about 6 months before onset. In cross-validation, a model built on a 13 V-J signature told ophthalmopathy apart from stable hyperthyroidism with about 90% sensitivity and roughly 82% specificity, and in testing the same model reached 80%/75%. Sample size was not statistically predetermined, and investigators were not blinded to group allocation.

The TCR beta CDR3 regions were amplified from the RNA transcripts. For the first round of RT-PCR on the TCR CDR3, the HTBI primer set was used together with the Qiagen OneStep RT-PCR kit. Libraries were constructed in a second round of multiplex PCR, after which size selection and purification were performed. Paired-end sequencing of the libraries was performed with 100 bp reads on an Illumina HiSeq2000. The study's processing was this. SOAPnuke was used to process the raw data, with reads discarded if the reads contained adapters or uncalled bases, had a mean Phred below 15, or lacked an exact constant-primer or identifier match. High-quality paired reads were merged using COPE v1.2.5, and each unique nucleotide sequence was defined as a clonotype. Clonotypes were aligned to IMGT TRBV, TRBD and TRBJ reference segments using MiTCR v1.1. The analysis included only V-J combinations with a frequency above 0.0001, which together covered more than 98% of the repertoires. A TCS score was defined as the ratio of F50 (clonal expansion) to E x V (chaos), with BLOSUM62-based TCRdist applied between CDR3 peptides within each V-J. Welch's t-statistics and random forest reduced around 550 V-J features to about 12, which were used in a naive Bayes classifier (R e1071). The public sequencing data were trimmed at Q25 with fastp and processed into clonotypes with MiXCR by TCRdb, which kept only in-frame beta chains. When rows share a CDR3 protein, they turn into one entry using the most common DNA and genes. The V and J calls were determined by TCRdb, not by the authors. The sample has 450,000 to 550,000 distinct CDR3 sequences on record, approximately 25% of them singletons. 10% to 12% of the sample is taken by the ten largest.

Ophthalmopathy patients had moderately to severely active disease, Clinical Activity Score of at least 3, NOSPECS grade of at least 4, and duration under 3 months. Exclusion was applied to patients with uncontrolled infections, other autoimmune diseases, pregnancy or lactation. Diagnoses were based on clinical symptoms, serum thyroxine and TRAb, thyroid ultrasound and orbital computed tomography. PBMCs were separated from 7.5 to 10 ml of fresh peripheral blood using Ficoll-Paque density gradient centrifugation. Trizol reagent was used to extract total RNA, and RNA quality was then checked on an Agilent 2100 Bioanalyzer. This sequence was found in a woman under 40 with Graves' ophthalmopathy. The sequencing input was blood.

CDR3 sequence: CSARLRGTYEQYF. The nucleotide sequence reads TGCAGTGCTAGACTGCGGGGTACTTACGAGCAGTACTTC. This receptor chain uses TRBV20-1 and TRBJ2-7; a weak D assignment points to TRBD2 (6 bases agree). The CDR3, cysteine through phenylalanine, is 13 amino acids long. The sequence is cut down to CDR3 DNA, 39 bases in frame from base 1. The germline V gene (reference sequence) sets CDR1 to DFQATT and CDR2 to SNEGSKA. V and J lose 2 bases and 4 bases, and a span of 12 bases separates them.